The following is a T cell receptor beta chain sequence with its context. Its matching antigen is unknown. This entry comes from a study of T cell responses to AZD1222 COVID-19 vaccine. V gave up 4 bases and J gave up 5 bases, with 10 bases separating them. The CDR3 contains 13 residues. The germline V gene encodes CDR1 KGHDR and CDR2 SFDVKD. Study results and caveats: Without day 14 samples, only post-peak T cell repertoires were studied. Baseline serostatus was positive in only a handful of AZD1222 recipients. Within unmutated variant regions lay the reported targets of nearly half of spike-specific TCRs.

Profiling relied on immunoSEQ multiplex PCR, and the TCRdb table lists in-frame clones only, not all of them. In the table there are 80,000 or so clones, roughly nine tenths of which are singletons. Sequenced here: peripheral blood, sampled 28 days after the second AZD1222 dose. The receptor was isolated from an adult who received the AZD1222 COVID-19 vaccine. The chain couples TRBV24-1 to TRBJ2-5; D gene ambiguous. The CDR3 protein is CATSDPKRETQYF. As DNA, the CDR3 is TGTGCCACCAGTGACCCGAAAAGGGAGACCCAGTACTTC.